The present T cell receptor (beta chain) was sequenced within a study of T cell responses to AZD1222 COVID-19 vaccine. Study-wide results and limits: Donor demographics were predominantly white British with a female majority; clonal diversity may be underestimated. Reports say nearly half of spike-specific TCRs go after unmutated variant regions.

V was clipped by 2 bases and J by 3 bases, with 7 bases between them. Germline V gene data show CDR1 as LGHDT and CDR2 as YNNKEL (reference sequence). The length of the CDR3 is 13 residues. The method was immunoSEQ multiplex PCR; TCRdb's version includes in-frame clones alone and lacks a portion of them. The sample holds approximately 70,000 clones, around 89% seen once. As regards this clone: Antigen unknown.

This sample comprised peripheral blood, obtained 28 days after the second dose of the MenACWY control vaccine. This chain uses TRBV3-1 (or the pseudogene TRBV3-2) with TRBJ1-1, with D unresolved. This TCR was sampled from an adult who received the MenACWY meningococcal vaccine as a control. Here the CDR3 DNA reads TGTGCCAGCAGCCAACAAAGAGACACTGAAGCTTTCTTT. It encodes CASSQQRDTEAFF.